A selection of T cell receptor beta chains follows, all from one sample in a study of T cell responses to AZD1222 COVID-19 vaccine. The repertoire was sequenced with immunoSEQ multiplex PCR; TCRdb's copy has only in-frame clones and lacks some. The sample holds roughly 150,000 clones, about 91% seen once. The specimen comprised peripheral blood, sampled on day 0 of AZD1222 vaccination. The receptors come from an adult in good health. Each CDR3 is given with its conserved first and last residue.

CDR3 protein: CASSIVGSTEAFF; J gene: TRBJ1-1; V gene: TRBV19
CDR3 protein: CASTGTGARGTEAFF; J gene: TRBJ1-1; V gene: TRBV30
CDR3 protein: CATKRGLAGVNTGELFF; J gene: TRBJ2-2; V gene: TRBV19
CDR3 protein: CASSKPSRDGKTYGYTF; J gene: TRBJ1-2; V gene: TRBV21-1
CDR3 protein: CASSVQGAADTQYF; J gene: TRBJ2-3; V gene: TRBV11-2
CDR3 protein: CASSTTGQEKLFF; J gene: TRBJ1-4; V gene: TRBV21-1
CDR3 protein: CASAQGKGHTDTQYF; J gene: TRBJ2-3; V gene: TRBV4-3
CDR3 protein: CASRTLQLSSYNEQFF; J gene: TRBJ2-1; V gene: TRBV2
CDR3 protein: CASSLEGQYGYTF; J gene: TRBJ1-2; V gene: TRBV5-1
CDR3 protein: CASSLLAGGRSYNEQFF; J gene: TRBJ2-1; V gene: TRBV7-9
CDR3 protein: CASSTDRVTEAFF; J gene: TRBJ1-1; V gene: TRBV7-6
CDR3 protein: CASSQDFGQTREQYF; J gene: TRBJ2-7; V gene: TRBV3-1/TRBV3-2
CDR3 protein: CASSFGPGPNSPLHF; J gene: TRBJ1-6; V gene: TRBV5-8
CDR3 protein: CASSQARGAGELFF; J gene: TRBJ2-2; V gene: TRBV4-2
CDR3 protein: CASSLGGRYGGYTF; J gene: TRBJ1-2; V gene: TRBV28
CDR3 protein: CASSQGSGGNEKLFF; J gene: TRBJ1-4; V gene: TRBV28
CDR3 protein: CASSLEVDPTYNEQFF; J gene: TRBJ2-1; V gene: TRBV7-6
CDR3 protein: CASSVETSGSKQYF; J gene: TRBJ2-7; V gene: TRBV9
CDR3 protein: CASSSGEASGRPLQETQYF; J gene: TRBJ2-5; V gene: TRBV11-3
CDR3 protein: CASSYSIDRRNTEAFF; J gene: TRBJ1-1; V gene: TRBV6-6
CDR3 protein: CAWSRRGRSYEQYF; J gene: TRBJ2-7; V gene: TRBV30
CDR3 protein: CASYRGEDGYTF; J gene: TRBJ1-2; V gene: TRBV27
CDR3 protein: CASNPDRADYGYTF; J gene: TRBJ1-2; V gene: TRBV6-5
CDR3 protein: CAWRGRDIQYF; J gene: TRBJ2-4; V gene: TRBV30
CDR3 protein: CAWSRLAGPQETQYF; J gene: TRBJ2-5; V gene: TRBV30
CDR3 protein: CASSRGLNNEQFF; J gene: TRBJ2-1; V gene: TRBV7-3
CDR3 protein: CASSPGRGITGELFF; J gene: TRBJ2-2; V gene: TRBV28
CDR3 protein: CASSLNRVNTEAFF; J gene: TRBJ1-1; V gene: TRBV7-3
CDR3 protein: CASRVSGANVLTF; J gene: TRBJ2-6; V gene: TRBV5-6
CDR3 protein: CASSFDSSEAFF; J gene: TRBJ1-1; V gene: TRBV7-8
CDR3 protein: CASSLKSTGLGNYEQYF; J gene: TRBJ2-7; V gene: TRBV7-2